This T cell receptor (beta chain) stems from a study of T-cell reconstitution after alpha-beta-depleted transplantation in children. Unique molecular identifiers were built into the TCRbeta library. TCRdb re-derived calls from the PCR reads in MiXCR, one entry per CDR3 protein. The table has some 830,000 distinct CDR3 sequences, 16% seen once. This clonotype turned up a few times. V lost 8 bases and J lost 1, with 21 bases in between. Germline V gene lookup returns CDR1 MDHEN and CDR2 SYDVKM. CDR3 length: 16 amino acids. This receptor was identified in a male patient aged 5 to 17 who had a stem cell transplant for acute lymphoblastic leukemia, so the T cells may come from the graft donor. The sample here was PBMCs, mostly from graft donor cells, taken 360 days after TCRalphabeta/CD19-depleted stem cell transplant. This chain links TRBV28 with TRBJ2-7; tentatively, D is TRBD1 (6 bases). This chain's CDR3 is CASFSQGLPSSYEQYF. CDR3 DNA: TGTGCCAGCTTCTCCCAGGGGCTCCCCTCTTCCTACGAGCAGTACTTC. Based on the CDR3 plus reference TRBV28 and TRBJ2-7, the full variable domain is DVKVTQSSRYLVKRTGEKVFLECVQDMDHENMFWYRQDPGLGLRLIYFSYDVKMKEKGDIPEGYSVSREKKERFSLILESASTNQTSMYLCASFSQGLPSSYEQYFGPGTRLTVT.